These 10 T cell receptor beta chains were sequenced from one sample in a study of T cell responses to AZD1222 COVID-19 vaccine. TCRdb keeps only in-frame clones here, not all; method: immunoSEQ multiplex PCR. The table includes more than 80,000 clones, roughly 90% detected once. The sequenced sample was peripheral blood, obtained on day 0 of AZD1222 vaccination. Receptors were obtained from an adult in good health.

The chain recombines TRBV14 with TRBJ1-6; 7 bases fit TRBD1. V was clipped by 2 bases and J by 10 bases; unmatched bases: 8. There are 15 residues in the CDR3. Per the germline V gene, CDR1 is SGHDN and CDR2 is FVKESK. CDR3 region: CASSQWAGGFSPLHF. For the CDR3, the DNA is TGTGCCAGCAGCCAATGGGCAGGGGGTTTCTCACCCCTCCACTTT.

This chain links TRBV7-2 with TRBJ1-2; no clear D. The CDR3 consists of 14 residues. Germline CDR1 is SGHTA and CDR2 is FQGNSA. V was cut by 0 bases and J by 5 bases, with 10 bases left in between. CDR3 in DNA: TGTGCCAGCAGCTTAGCGGGGAGGGAGTATGGCTACACCTTC. This gives the protein CASSLAGREYGYTF.

The CDR3 DNA reads TGTGCCAGCAGTCCTGGGGGGGTCGTTTCCTACGAGCAGTACTTC. Translating it yields CASSPGGVVSYEQYF. This sequence joins TRBV7-3 and TRBJ2-7, with 7 bases fitting TRBD2. Germline lookup yields CDR1 SGHTA and CDR2 FQGTGA. The CDR3 has 15 amino acids. With V trimmed by 6 bases and J by 1 base, 9 bases remained unmatched. Full variable domain (rest looked up from reference TRBV7-3 and TRBJ2-7): GAGVSQTPSNKVTEKGKYVELRCDPISGHTALYWYRQSLGQGPEFLIYFQGTGAADDSGLPNDRFFAVRPEGSVSTLKIQRTERGDSAVYLCASSPGGVVSYEQYFGPGTRLTVT.

This chain joins TRBV2 and TRBJ2-7; D is ambiguous. The ends were cut back, 7 bases at V and 4 bases at J, with 11 bases in the middle. From germline, CDR1 is SNHLY and CDR2 FYNNEI. The CDR3 is made up of 12 amino acids. CDR3 in DNA: TGTGCCAGCAACCCAACAGCTTACGAGCAGTACTTC. Translation gives CASNPTAYEQYF.

In its sample, this clone was seen once. V usage is TRBV7-8 and J usage is TRBJ2-3, with a possible D match to TRBD2 (6 bases). CDR3 length: 15 residues. The V end was cut by 5 bases, the J end by 6 bases, with 18 bases between. Germline-derived CDR1 and CDR2 are SGHVS and FQNEAQ. This chain's CDR3 is CASSGRDSKGDTQYF. The CDR3 coding sequence is TGTGCCAGCAGCGGCCGGGACTCAAAAGGGGATACGCAGTATTTT.

The V call is TRBV7-2, the J call TRBJ1-1; 8 bases map to TRBD1. Germline V gene data show CDR1 as SGHTA and CDR2 as FQGNSA. This CDR3 comprises 12 residues. With V trimmed by 5 bases and J by 6 bases, 2 bases remained unmatched. Here the CDR3 reads CASSHRGSEAFF. The CDR3 coding sequence is TGTGCCAGCAGCCACAGGGGGTCTGAAGCTTTCTTT.

The rearrangement joins TRBV4-2 to TRBJ2-1, with D perhaps TRBD2 (5 bases). The CDR3 has 15 amino acids. V was pared by 0 bases and J by 4 bases, with 10 bases between. CDR1 LGHNA and CDR2 YNFKEQ come from the germline V gene. The DNA for the CDR3 is TGTGCCAGCAGCCAAGATTCGGGATTATACAATGAGCAGTTCTTC. It specifies CASSQDSGLYNEQFF.

This clone was detected only a few times. V and J are TRBV3-1 (or the pseudogene TRBV3-2) and TRBJ2-7, with 8 bases lining up with TRBD2. Trimming at V came to 4 bases and at J to 4 bases, leaving 0 bases not matched to a gene. The length of the CDR3 is 12 residues. Germline V gene lookup returns CDR1 LGHDT and CDR2 YNNKEL (reference sequence). In DNA form, the CDR3 reads TGTGCCAGCAGCCGCGGGGGGTACGAGCAGTACTTC. Translation: CASSRGGYEQYF.

The chain employs TRBV5-1 and TRBJ1-6; D perhaps matches TRBD1 (5 bases). Trimming shortened V by 4 bases and J by 8 bases, and 13 bases separated the two germline ends. In germline, CDR1 is SGHRS, CDR2 YFSETQ. The CDR3 totals 14 residues. The CDR3: CASSPEGRDSPLHF. In nucleotides, the CDR3 is TGCGCCAGCAGCCCGGAGGGCAGGGATTCACCCCTCCACTTT.

The chain carries TRBV5-5 and TRBJ1-6; D gene unclear. The CDR3 is 14 amino acids. V lost 2 bases and J 5 bases, leaving 8 bases between the germline ends. Germline CDR1 reads SGHKS; CDR2 reads YYEKEE (reference sequence). CDR3 in DNA: TGTGCCAGCAGCTTTGGGAGGAATAATTCACCCCTCCACTTT. Protein sequence: CASSFGRNNSPLHF.